This T cell receptor (beta chain) was retrieved from a study of blood T cell repertoires in COVID-19. Turning to the study itself: The United States, Italy and Spain supplied acute and convalescent COVID-19 samples. From T cells, B-cell-depleted T cells, or PBMCs came the material, which was cDNA or gDNA.

Some clones are missing from TCRdb's copy, which holds only in-frame ones; the method was immunoSEQ multiplex PCR. The sample has approximately 480,000 clones, 89% seen once. While infection was still active, Seattle patients were enrolled and then followed longitudinally. The count of this clone is one. The sequenced material came from peripheral blood. This sequence originates from a young man with COVID-19, enrolled during active disease.

The CDR3 region has the DNA TGCGCCAGCAGCCAAACCGGGACTAGCACGGAGACCCAGTACTTC. This encodes CASSQTGTSTETQYF. This chain connects TRBV4-1 to TRBJ2-5; TRBD2 aligns across 9 bases. V shed 2 bases and J 5 bases; nucleotides not matched to a gene: 6. CDR1 is MGHRA, CDR2 YSYEKL, per germline. This CDR3 spans 15 amino acids.